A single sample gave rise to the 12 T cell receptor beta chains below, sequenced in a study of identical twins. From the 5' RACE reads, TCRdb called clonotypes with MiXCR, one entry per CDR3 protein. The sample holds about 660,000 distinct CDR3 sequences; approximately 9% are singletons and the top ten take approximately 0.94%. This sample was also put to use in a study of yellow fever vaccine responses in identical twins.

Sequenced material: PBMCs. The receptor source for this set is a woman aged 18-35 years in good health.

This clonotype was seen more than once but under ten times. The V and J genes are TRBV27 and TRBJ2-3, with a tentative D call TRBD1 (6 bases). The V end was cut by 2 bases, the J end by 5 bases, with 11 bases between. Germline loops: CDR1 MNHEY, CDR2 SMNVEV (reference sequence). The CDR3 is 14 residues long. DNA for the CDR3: TGTGCCAGCAGTTTAGCAGGGGAGCGAGATACGCAGTATTTT. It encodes CASSLAGERDTQYF.

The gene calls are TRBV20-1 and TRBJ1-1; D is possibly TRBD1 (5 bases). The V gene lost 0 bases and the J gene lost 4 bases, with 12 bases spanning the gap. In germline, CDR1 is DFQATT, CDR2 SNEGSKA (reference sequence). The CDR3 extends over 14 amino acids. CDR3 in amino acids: CSARDPGSGTEAFF. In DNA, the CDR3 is TGCAGTGCTAGAGACCCAGGGTCGGGCACTGAAGCTTTCTTT.

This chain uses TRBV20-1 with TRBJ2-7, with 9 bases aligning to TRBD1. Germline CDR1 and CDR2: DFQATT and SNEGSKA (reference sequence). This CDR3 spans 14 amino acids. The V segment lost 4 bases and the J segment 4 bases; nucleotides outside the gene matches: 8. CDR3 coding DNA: TGCAGTGCTACCCCGGGACAGGGATCGTACGAGCAGTACTTC. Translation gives CSATPGQGSYEQYF.

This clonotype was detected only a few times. The CDR3 DNA reads TGCGCCAGCAGCTTGATTCAGGGGGCCAGCACTGAAGCTTTCTTT. Translating it yields CASSLIQGASTEAFF. The J gene is TRBJ1-1, the V gene TRBV5-1; 8 nucleotides align to TRBD1. Trimming at V came to 1 base and at J to 4 bases, leaving 6 bases not matched to a gene. Germline V gives CDR1 SGHRS, CDR2 YFSETQ. This CDR3 has 15 amino acids.

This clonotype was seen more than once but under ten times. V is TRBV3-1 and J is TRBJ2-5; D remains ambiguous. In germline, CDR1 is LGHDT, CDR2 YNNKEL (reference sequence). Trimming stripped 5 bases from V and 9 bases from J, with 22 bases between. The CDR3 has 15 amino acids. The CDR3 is CASSWYSVLGKAQYF. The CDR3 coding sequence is TGTGCCAGCAGCTGGTACTCGGTCCTTGGTAAGGCCCAGTACTTC.

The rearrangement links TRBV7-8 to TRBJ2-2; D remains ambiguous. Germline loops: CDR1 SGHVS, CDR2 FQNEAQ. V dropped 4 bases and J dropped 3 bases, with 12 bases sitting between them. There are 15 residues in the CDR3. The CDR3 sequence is CASSSRDGYTGELFF. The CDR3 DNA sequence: TGTGCCAGCAGCTCCCGAGACGGCTACACCGGGGAGCTGTTTTTT.

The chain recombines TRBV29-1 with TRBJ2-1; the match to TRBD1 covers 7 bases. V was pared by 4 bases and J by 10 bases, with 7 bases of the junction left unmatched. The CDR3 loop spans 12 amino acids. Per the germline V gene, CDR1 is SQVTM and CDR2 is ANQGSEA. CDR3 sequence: CSVATGEREQFF. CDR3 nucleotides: TGCAGCGTTGCCACAGGGGAAAGGGAGCAGTTCTTC.

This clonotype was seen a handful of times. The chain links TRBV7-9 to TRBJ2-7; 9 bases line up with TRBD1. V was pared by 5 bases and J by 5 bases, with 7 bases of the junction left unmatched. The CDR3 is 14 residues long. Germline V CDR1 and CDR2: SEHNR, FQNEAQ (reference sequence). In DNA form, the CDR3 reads TGTGCCAGCAGCCCCGGGACAGGGCGCCACGAGCAGTACTTC. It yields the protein CASSPGTGRHEQYF.

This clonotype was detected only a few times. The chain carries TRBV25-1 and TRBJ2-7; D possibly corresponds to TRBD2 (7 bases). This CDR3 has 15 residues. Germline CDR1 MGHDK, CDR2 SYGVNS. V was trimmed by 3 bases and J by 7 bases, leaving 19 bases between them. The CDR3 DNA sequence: TGTGCCAGCAGTGAGGCGGGGGCAAAACGTAGTGAGCAGTACTTC. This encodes CASSEAGAKRSEQYF.

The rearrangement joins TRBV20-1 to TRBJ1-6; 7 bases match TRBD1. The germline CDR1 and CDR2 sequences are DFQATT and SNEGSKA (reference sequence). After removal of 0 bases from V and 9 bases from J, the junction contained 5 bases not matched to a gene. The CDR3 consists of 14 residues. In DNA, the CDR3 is TGCAGTGCTAGAGAGACAGGGAGCAGTTCACCCCTCCACTTT. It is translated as CSARETGSSSPLHF.

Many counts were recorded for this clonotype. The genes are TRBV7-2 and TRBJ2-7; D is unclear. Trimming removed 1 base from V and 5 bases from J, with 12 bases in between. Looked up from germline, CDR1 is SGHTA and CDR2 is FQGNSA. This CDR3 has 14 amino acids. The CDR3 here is CASSLGVWVDEQYF. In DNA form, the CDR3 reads TGTGCCAGCAGCTTAGGGGTTTGGGTGGACGAGCAGTACTTC.

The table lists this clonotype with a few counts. The CDR3 region has the DNA TGCAGTGCTGAGGGGACCACCTACGAGCAGTACTTC. It encodes CSAEGTTYEQYF. This chain connects TRBV20-1 to TRBJ2-7; D possibly matches TRBD1 or TRBD2 (5 bases each). The V gene's germline CDR1 is DFQATT and CDR2 SNEGSKA (reference sequence). Trimming took 5 bases from V and 2 from J, leaving 10 bases between them. The CDR3 length is 12 residues.